This TCR beta chain is drawn from a study of identical twins. TCRdb recomputed calls from the 5' RACE reads with MiXCR, one row per CDR3 protein. The table records under 900,000 distinct CDR3 sequences, roughly 18% of them present only once. Losses at the gene ends were 4 bases for V and 3 bases for J; bases not matched to a gene: 5. This CDR3 has 14 residues. The V gene's germline CDR1 is MNHEY and CDR2 SMNVEV (reference sequence). This sample was also put to use in a study of T cells expressing NK-cell markers. From that study: Of the CD8+ T cell pool in about 6 donors, roughly 1.0-7.5% was accounted for by dominant NKG2C+ clonotypes.

The sequenced sample consisted of PBMCs. The V call is TRBV27, the J call TRBJ2-7, with 8 bases matching TRBD1. The sequence came from a woman aged 18-29 years in good health. CDR3 sequence: CASSYAGGYYEQYF. The CDR3 DNA is TGTGCCAGCAGTTATGCAGGGGGCTACTACGAGCAGTACTTC.